This TCR beta chain is from a study of blood T cell repertoires in COVID-19. Study-wide background: Donors in the United States, Italy and Spain gave samples during acute or convalescent COVID-19. PBMCs, B-cell-depleted T cells, or T cells were the source of the cDNA or gDNA that made up the material.

Per the authors' pipeline: Reference gene primer amplification gave estimated nucleated cell counts. The repertoire was sequenced with immunoSEQ multiplex PCR; TCRdb's copy has only in-frame clones and lacks some. That table is the source of V, J and clone size, and D and trimming were worked out from the DNA. The profile shows just under 100,000 clones, approximately 86% of them singletons. Germline CDR1 LNHNV, CDR2 YYDKDF (reference sequence). Trimming shortened V by 6 bases and J by 11 bases, and 26 bases separated the two germline ends. The CDR3 runs 16 residues. This clonotype was obtained from a woman aged 60-70 years in a cohort sampled during active or convalescent COVID-19. Input material: peripheral blood. The genes are TRBV15 and TRBJ1-5; TRBD1 might be the D (5 bases). The CDR3 DNA follows: TGTGCCACCAGTTTGGGTTGGGGTCAGGGTAAGGGGTCCCAGCATTTT. Protein product: CATSLGWGQGKGSQHF.